The following is a T cell receptor beta chain sequence with its context. This entry belongs to a study of follicular helper T cells after annual influenza vaccination. Study details: Some donors were sampled over the 2013-2014, 2014-2015 and 2015-2016 vaccinations.

The data were produced by immunoSEQ multiplex PCR, yet TCRdb's version contains in-frame clones alone and is incomplete. The sample includes several thousand clones, 82% seen only once; the top ten take roughly 4%. The ends lost 4 bases at V and 8 bases at J; junction bases unmatched: 4. Germline CDR1 reads SGHTA; CDR2 reads FQGNSA. CDR3 size: 12 residues. Time point specified: 2015-2016 season, 7 days after influenza vaccination. The sequencing used CXCR5+ CD38- circulating T follicular helper cells from blood, collected 7 days after influenza vaccination. Described subset: circulating Tfh, non-naive CD4+CXCR5+PD-1+ (ICOS+CD38+ or ICOS-CD38-). The chain carries TRBV7-2 and TRBJ1-2; TRBD1 matches 7 bases. The source of this sequence is an adult who received the influenza vaccine. For the CDR3, the DNA is TGTGCCAGCAGCTCCGACAGGGCCGGCTACACCTTC. It yields the protein CASSSDRAGYTF.